This TCR beta chain emerged from a study of naive and memory T cell subsets. Findings of the study overall: Expression changes during T cell differentiation may affect RNA-based TCR counts. Gini index rose across naive, CM, EM and EMRA in CD4 and CD8.

An equimolar mix of two oligonucleotides served as the beta constant-region primer for TRBC1 and TRBC2. TCRdb reanalysed the UMI-ligation and nested PCR reads using MiXCR and keeps one entry per CDR3 protein. There are about 150,000 distinct CDR3 sequences in the sample; about 18% occur only once, and around 0.14% lies in the top ten. Trimming cost V 0 bases and J 4 bases; bases outside gene matches: 5. In germline, CDR1 is SGHVS, CDR2 FNYEAQ. This CDR3 has 16 amino acids. This clonotype was observed at least ten times. As yet, its antigen is unknown. After the first PCR, alpha and beta chain libraries were processed separately. Sequential positive selection took CD4 T cells first, then CD8 T cells.

The TCR sequence derives from a human donor in good health. Input material: naive CD4+ T cells from blood. The V and J genes are TRBV7-6 and TRBJ2-1; 8 nucleotides match TRBD1. CDR3 sequence (DNA): TGTGCCAGCAGCTTAGCAATGGACAGGGTGTACAATGAGCAGTTCTTC. This gives the protein CASSLAMDRVYNEQFF.